A selection of T cell receptor beta chains follows, all from one sample in a study of blood T cell repertoires in COVID-19. TCRdb's table, derived via immunoSEQ multiplex PCR, lists solely in-frame clones and lacks some. Among approximately 200,000 clones listed, 80% to 90% were seen once. The sequenced sample was peripheral blood. The receptors stem from a man aged 50 to 59 with acute or convalescent COVID-19. The CDR3 runs from the conserved cysteine through the conserved F or W. Size values are once, few and many counts, or a class for expanded clones, and some rows have none.

size: .
V: TRBV7-2
J: TRBJ1-3
CDR3: CASSLMAARNTIYF

size: .
V: TRBV5-1
J: TRBJ1-3
CDR3: CASSDKGTTSGNTIYF

size: .
V: TRBV4-2
J: TRBJ2-5
CDR3: CASSRPWREGETQYF

size: .
V: TRBV7-3
J: TRBJ2-3
CDR3: CASSLTAGLGTDTQYF

size: .
V: TRBV9
J: TRBJ2-2
CDR3: CASSVAGAGGELFF

size: .
V: TRBV3-1/TRBV3-2
J: TRBJ2-1
CDR3: CASSHYQAPEQFF

size: few
V: TRBV6-5
J: TRBJ1-2
CDR3: CASSFGMGPYGYTF

size: .
V: TRBV4-2
J: TRBJ2-2
CDR3: CASSQSTAENTGELFF

size: once
V: TRBV10-3
J: TRBJ1-5
CDR3: CAINDRVDQPQHF

size: .
V: TRBV5-1
J: TRBJ2-7
CDR3: CASSLATGLYEQYF

size: few
V: TRBV2
J: TRBJ2-7
CDR3: CASSEPGSGGSSYEQYF

size: once
V: TRBV10-3
J: TRBJ1-2
CDR3: CAIMIGYGYTF

size: .
V: TRBV27
J: TRBJ1-6
CDR3: CASSLGGGPYNSPLHF

size: .
V: TRBV29-1
J: TRBJ1-1
CDR3: CSGGTGNTEAFF

size: .
V: TRBV19
J: TRBJ1-1
CDR3: CASKNLQTGNTEAFF

size: .
V: TRBV2
J: TRBJ2-7
CDR3: CASTPPPGNRGPYEQYF

size: .
V: TRBV7-8
J: TRBJ2-7
CDR3: CASSRTSGYEQYF

size: .
V: TRBV6-1
J: TRBJ1-6
CDR3: CASSEMLQDYNSPLHF

size: .
V: TRBV6-5
J: TRBJ1-5
CDR3: CASGIGGRVNQPQHF

size: .
V: TRBV19
J: TRBJ1-6
CDR3: CASSRDFYNSPLHF

size: .
V: TRBV14
J: TRBJ2-6
CDR3: CASSQDPTRLSFSGANVLTF

size: once
V: TRBV19
J: TRBJ1-1
CDR3: CASSITGGNTEAFF

size: once
V: TRBV11-3
J: TRBJ1-6
CDR3: CASSPLIGEDLIASSSPLHF

size: once
V: TRBV2
J: TRBJ1-2
CDR3: CASSPGTLYSGYTF

size: .
V: TRBV28
J: TRBJ1-2
CDR3: CASSSPGAAWDGYTF

size: .
V: TRBV5-1
J: TRBJ1-2
CDR3: CASRPLAGPNGYTF

size: once
V: TRBV2
J: TRBJ1-1
CDR3: CASSVLGGNTEAFF

size: .
V: TRBV11-3
J: TRBJ2-2
CDR3: CASSLSTGRNTGELFF

size: .
V: TRBV7-8
J: TRBJ1-3
CDR3: CASSPGAISGNTIYF

size: .
V: TRBV5-6
J: TRBJ2-3
CDR3: CASSFPEGGIPDTQYF

size: .
V: TRBV7-9
J: TRBJ1-2
CDR3: CASSLLFDRARDYGYTF